A selection of T cell receptor beta chains follows, all from one sample in a study of shared clonotypes between healthy human individuals. Some clones are missing from TCRdb's copy, which holds only in-frame ones; the method was immunoSEQ multiplex PCR. This table holds approximately 400,000 clones, around 96% found once. Sequences were obtained from memory CD8+ T cells sorted from blood. These receptors originate from a man aged 25 to 40 in good health. Each CDR3 is given with its conserved first and last residue. D genes are given only for firm matches. Only part of the rows carry a size: once, few, many, or a class if the clone is expanded.

>15|TRBJ2-3|-|-|TRBV9
CASSVSGAGADTQYF
TGTGCCAGCAGCGTTTCCGGTGCAGGGGCAGATACGCAGTATTTT
>15|TRBJ1-3|-|-|TRBV5-1
CASSFGRPGGNTIYF
TGCGCCAGCAGCTTTGGACGGCCCGGAGGGAACACCATATATTTT
>17|TRBJ2-4|-|TRBD2|TRBV5-1
CASSLRGGRPCKNIQYF
TGCGCCAGCAGCTTGAGGGGCGGGAGGCCATGCAAAAACATTCAGTACTTC
>13|TRBJ1-1|-|-|TRBV7-6
CASSLQGNTEAFF
TGTGCCAGCAGCTTACAGGGGAACACTGAAGCTTTCTTT
>12|TRBJ2-7|-|-|TRBV28
CASSLPSYEQYF
TGTGCCAGCAGTTTGCCTAGCTACGAGCAGTACTTC
>16|TRBJ2-2|-|TRBD2|TRBV7-2
CASRRVAGVDTGELFF
TGTGCCAGCAGGAGAGTAGCGGGAGTCGACACCGGGGAGCTGTTTTTT
>12|TRBJ2-6|-|-|TRBV28
CASRSGANVLTF
TGTGCCAGCCGGTCTGGGGCCAACGTCCTGACTTTC
>15|TRBJ2-5|-|TRBD2|TRBV4-1
CASSQGAQRGETQYF
TGCGCCAGCAGCCAAGGTGCCCAGCGGGGAGAGACCCAGTACTTC
>14|TRBJ2-7|-|-|TRBV29-1
CSVGLASVAYEQYF
TGCAGCGTTGGTCTGGCTAGCGTCGCCTACGAGCAGTACTTC
>12|TRBJ2-7|once|-|TRBV5-1
CASSMTPYEQYF
TGCGCCAGCAGCATGACCCCCTACGAGCAGTACTTC
>14|TRBJ1-1|-|-|TRBV21-1
CASSKGSRRTEAFF
TGTGCCAGCAGCAAAGGGTCACGGAGGACTGAAGCTTTCTTT
>15|TRBJ2-7|-|TRBD2|TRBV19
CASSTNLADAYEQYF
TGTGCCAGTAGTACGAACCTAGCGGATGCCTACGAGCAGTACTTC
>15|TRBJ2-1|once|TRBD1|TRBV19
CASSIIGTGLNEQFF
TGTGCCAGTAGTATAATCGGGACAGGGCTCAATGAGCAGTTCTTC
>11|TRBJ2-7|-|-|TRBV27
CASSLVYEQYF
TGTGCCAGCAGTTTAGTCTACGAGCAGTACTTC
>13|TRBJ2-7|once|-|TRBV27
CASSLGTSYEQYF
TGTGCCAGCAGTTTGGGAACTAGCTACGAGCAGTACTTC
>15|TRBJ2-7|-|TRBD1|TRBV25-1
CASSEIGQGAREQYF
TGTGCCAGCAGTGAAATAGGACAGGGGGCGAGGGAGCAGTACTTC